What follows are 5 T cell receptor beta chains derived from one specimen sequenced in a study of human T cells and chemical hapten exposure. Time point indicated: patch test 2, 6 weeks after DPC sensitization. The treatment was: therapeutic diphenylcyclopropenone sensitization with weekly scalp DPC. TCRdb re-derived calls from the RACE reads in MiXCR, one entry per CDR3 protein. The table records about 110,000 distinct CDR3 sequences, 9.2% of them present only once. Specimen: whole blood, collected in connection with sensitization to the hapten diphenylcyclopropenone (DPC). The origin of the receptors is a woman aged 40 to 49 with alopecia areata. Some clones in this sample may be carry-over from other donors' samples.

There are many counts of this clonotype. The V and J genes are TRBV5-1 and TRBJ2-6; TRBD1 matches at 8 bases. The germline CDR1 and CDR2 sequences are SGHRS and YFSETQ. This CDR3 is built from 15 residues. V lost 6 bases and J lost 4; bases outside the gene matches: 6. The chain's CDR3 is CASTDRAAGANVLTF. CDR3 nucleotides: TGCGCCAGCACGGACAGGGCAGCCGGGGCCAACGTCCTGACTTTC.

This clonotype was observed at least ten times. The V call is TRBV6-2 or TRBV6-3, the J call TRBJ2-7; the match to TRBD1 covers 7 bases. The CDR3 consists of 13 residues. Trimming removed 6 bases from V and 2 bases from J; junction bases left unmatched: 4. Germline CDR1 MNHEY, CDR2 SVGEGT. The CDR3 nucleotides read TGTGCCAGCAGAAGGGGGCGTCCCTACGAGCAGTACTTC. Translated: CASRRGRPYEQYF.

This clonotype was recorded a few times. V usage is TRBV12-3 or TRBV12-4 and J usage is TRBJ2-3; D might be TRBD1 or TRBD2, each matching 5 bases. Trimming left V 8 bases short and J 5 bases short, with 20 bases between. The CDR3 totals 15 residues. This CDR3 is CASSRGMSAEDTQYF. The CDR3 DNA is TGTGCCAGCTCGAGGGGTATGAGTGCGGAAGATACGCAGTATTTT.

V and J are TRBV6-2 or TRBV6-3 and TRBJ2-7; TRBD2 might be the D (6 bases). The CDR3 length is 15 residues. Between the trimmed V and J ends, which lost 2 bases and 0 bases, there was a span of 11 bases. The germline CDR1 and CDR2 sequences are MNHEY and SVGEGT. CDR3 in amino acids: CASSYGGSPSYEQYF. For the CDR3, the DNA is TGTGCCAGCAGTTACGGGGGGTCCCCCTCCTACGAGCAGTACTTC.

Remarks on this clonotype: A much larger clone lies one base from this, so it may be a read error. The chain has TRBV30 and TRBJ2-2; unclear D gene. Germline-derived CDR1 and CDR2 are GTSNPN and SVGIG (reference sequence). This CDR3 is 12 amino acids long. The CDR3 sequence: CVWSVLDGELFF. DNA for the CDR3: TGTGTCTGGAGTGTATTGGACGGGGAGCTGTTTTTT.